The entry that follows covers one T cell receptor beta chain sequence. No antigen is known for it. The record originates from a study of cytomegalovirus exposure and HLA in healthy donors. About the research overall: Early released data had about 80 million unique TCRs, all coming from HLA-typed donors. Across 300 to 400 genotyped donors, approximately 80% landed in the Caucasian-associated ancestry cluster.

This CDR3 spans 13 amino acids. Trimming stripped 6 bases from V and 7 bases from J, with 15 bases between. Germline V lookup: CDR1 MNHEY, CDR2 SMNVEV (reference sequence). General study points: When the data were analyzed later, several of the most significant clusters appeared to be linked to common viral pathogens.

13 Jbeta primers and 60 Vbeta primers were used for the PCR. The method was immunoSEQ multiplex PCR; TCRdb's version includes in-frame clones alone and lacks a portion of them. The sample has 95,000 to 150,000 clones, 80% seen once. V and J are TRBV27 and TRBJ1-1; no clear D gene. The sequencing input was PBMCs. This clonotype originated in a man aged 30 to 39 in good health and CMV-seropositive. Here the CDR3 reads CASRLSGGNEAFF. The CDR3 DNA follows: TGTGCCAGCAGGTTAAGTGGAGGTAATGAAGCTTTCTTT.